This TCR beta chain was captured in a study of response to subunit inactivated influenza vaccine. This clonotype has more than one count but fewer than ten. In germline, CDR1 is SGHRS, CDR2 YFSETQ. This CDR3 comprises 13 residues. Trimming removed 2 bases from V and 3 bases from J, with 8 bases in between. Each CDR3 protein is one row after TCRdb ran MiXCR on the RT-PCR reads. The table shows more than 500,000 distinct CDR3 sequences, with about 10% occurring only once. This sample was also put to use in a study of T cells expressing NK-cell markers. That source reports: What made the TCR beta cDNA was 5'RACE template switching with UMIs.

This chain connects TRBV5-1 to TRBJ2-5; D is undetermined. The sequence came from a middle-aged man who received an inactivated influenza vaccine. The sample consisted of PBMCs from blood, taken on the day of vaccination. The CDR3 nucleotides read TGCGCCAGCAGCTTAAACAGCAAAGAGACCCAGTACTTC. It specifies CASSLNSKETQYF.